One sample yielded the 18 T cell receptor beta chains listed below, sequenced in a study of metastatic and nonmetastatic thyroid tumors. All patients reached thyroid surgery having received no treatment beforehand. TCRdb recomputed clones from the PCR reads via MiXCR. Here the sample spans some 41,000 clones, around an eighth being singletons. Material for sequencing was blood. Receptor source: a female donor with papillary thyroid cancer or a benign thyroid nodule (not recorded which). Some clones in this sample may be carry-over from other donors' samples.

On this clone itself: Being one base from a much bigger clone, this may be a read error. The same CDR3 can be traced to other DNA sequences in this sample. V usage is TRBV5-4 and J usage is TRBJ1-6; TRBD1 agrees at 7 bases. The CDR3 totals 16 residues. Germline lookup yields CDR1 SGHNT and CDR2 YYREEE (reference sequence). The CDR3 is CASSSQRTGVGSPLHF. CDR3 sequence (DNA): TGTGCCAGCAGCTCCCAACGTACAGGGGTAGGATCACCCCTCCACTTC.

This clone has at least ten counts. The V call is TRBV18, the J call TRBJ1-5; no reliable D call. There are 14 residues in the CDR3. V lost 5 bases, J lost 3 bases, and 11 bases lay in between. In germline, CDR1 is KGHSH, CDR2 LQKENI. DNA for the CDR3: TGTGCCAGCTCAACAACAGTTTTCAATCAGCCCCAGCATTTT. Amino acid sequence: CASSTTVFNQPQHF.

This clone appeared a few times. CDR3 loop: CASSESGTREETQYF. DNA for the CDR3: TGTGCCAGCAGTGAATCCGGGACTAGGGAAGAGACCCAGTACTTC. The V gene is TRBV2, the J gene TRBJ2-5; 8 nucleotides align to TRBD2. The CDR3 extends over 15 amino acids. Germline values: CDR1 SNHLY, CDR2 FYNNEI. The V and J ends lost 2 bases and 3 bases, in that order; junction bases with no gene match: 5.

In its sample, this clone was seen many times. This chain uses TRBV7-2 with TRBJ2-4, with D possibly TRBD2 on 6 matching bases. Trimming took off 5 bases at V and 9 bases at J, with 14 bases between the two ends. Germline CDR1 reads SGHTA; CDR2 reads FQGNSA. The CDR3 is made up of 13 amino acids. The CDR3 nucleotides read TGTGCCAGCAGCAGCGTAGAGGGAGGCATTCAGTACTTC. Its translation is CASSSVEGGIQYF.

The chain is built from TRBV28 and TRBJ2-6, with D perhaps matching TRBD1 or TRBD2 (5 bases each). The V and J ends lost 9 bases and 3 bases respectively, with 21 bases between them. The CDR3 is 17 amino acids. Germline CDR1 and CDR2: MDHEN and SYDVKM. This CDR3 reads CARSIRDANGGANVLTF. In nucleotides, the CDR3 is TGTGCCAGAAGTATCCGGGACGCCAATGGTGGGGCCAACGTCCTGACTTTC.

The chain uses TRBV4-2 and TRBJ2-7, with D unclear. Trimming cost V 1 base and J 0 bases, with 10 bases left between them. Germline V gives CDR1 LGHNA, CDR2 YNFKEQ. This CDR3 contains 15 residues. The CDR3 DNA is TGTGCCAGCAGCCAAGTGCAGCGAAGCTCCTACGAGCAGTACTTC. It yields the protein CASSQVQRSSYEQYF.

This clone has ten or more counts. The chain is built from TRBV28 and TRBJ2-1; tentative D call: TRBD2 (5 bases). CDR3 length: 17 residues. Trimming removed 6 bases from V and 0 bases from J, with 18 bases in between. Germline V gene sequence: CDR1 MDHEN, CDR2 SYDVKM. CDR3 sequence: CASRTDPLGSSYNEQFF. The CDR3 DNA sequence: TGTGCCAGCAGAACGGACCCACTAGGTAGCTCCTACAATGAGCAGTTCTTC.

This chain joins TRBV5-8 and TRBJ2-7; 10 bases align to TRBD2. The CDR3 loop spans 13 amino acids. V was clipped by 0 bases and J by 7 bases; unmatched bases: 1. Germline CDR1 reads SGHTS; CDR2 reads YDEGEE. CDR3: CASSLVAGGEQYF. The CDR3 DNA follows: TGTGCCAGCAGCTTGGTAGCGGGAGGAGAGCAGTACTTC.

This clone has at least ten counts. The chain joins TRBV28 to TRBJ1-4; D not certain. V was shortened by 5 bases and J by 7 bases, with 17 bases between the two germline ends. The CDR3 sequence is 15 residues long. Germline lookup yields CDR1 MDHEN and CDR2 SYDVKM. CDR3 region: CASSEPGTLAEKLFF. The CDR3 DNA reads TGTGCCAGCAGTGAACCGGGTACCCTAGCTGAAAAACTGTTTTTT.

This clone was recorded at least ten times. The chain has TRBV2 and TRBJ2-5; D may correspond to TRBD1 or TRBD2 (6 bases each). Germline V CDR1 and CDR2: SNHLY, FYNNEI. The germline V and J ends were trimmed by 0 bases and 1 base, with 12 bases remaining between them. The CDR3 has 16 residues. The DNA of the CDR3 is TGTGCCAGCAGTGAAGCGGGGGGCCGGATCCAAGAGACCCAGTACTTC. Translating it yields CASSEAGGRIQETQYF. The variable domain in full, with the rest retrieved from reference TRBV2 and TRBJ2-5, is EPEVTQTPSHQVTQMGQEVILRCVPISNHLYFYWYRQILGQKVEFLVSFYNNEISEKSEIFDDQFSVERPDGSNFTLKIRSTKLEDSAMYFCASSEAGGRIQETQYFGPGTRLLVL.

This clone is medium-sized in the sample. The chain uses TRBV6-1 and TRBJ2-7; 12 bases fit TRBD1. Per germline, CDR1 MNHNS and CDR2 SASEGT. The CDR3 consists of 16 residues. Trimming took 6 bases from V and 3 from J; bases not matched to a gene: 9. The CDR3 sequence is CASSGTGGSGGYEQYF. DNA of the CDR3: TGTGCCAGCAGCGGGACAGGGGGCTCGGGGGGCTACGAGCAGTACTTC.

This clone was detected many times. This chain links TRBV2 with TRBJ2-1, with D possibly matching TRBD1 (6 bases). The CDR3 has 14 amino acids. V lost 5 bases to trimming and J lost 6 bases, with 14 bases between them. The V gene's germline CDR1 is SNHLY and CDR2 FYNNEI. DNA of the CDR3: TGTGCCAGCAGTCACTTGAGAGGGGGCAATGAGCAGTTCTTC. Amino acid sequence: CASSHLRGGNEQFF.

This chain connects TRBV6-1 to TRBJ1-2; D possibly corresponds to TRBD1 (5 bases). Germline V CDR1 and CDR2: MNHNS, SASEGT. This CDR3 has 11 amino acids. The V end lost 10 bases, the J end lost 5 bases, and 11 bases lay between the germline ends. CDR3 sequence (DNA): TGTGCCACCGGGGGGACTTATGGCTACACCTTC. It translates to CATGGTYGYTF.

In this sample, this clone turned up many times. The chain uses TRBV27 and TRBJ2-6; D uncertain. Germline CDR1 and CDR2: MNHEY and SMNVEV (reference sequence). The CDR3 sequence is 16 residues long. Trimming removed 6 bases from V and 1 base from J, with 13 bases in between. The CDR3 loop reads CASSQGWGSGANVLTF. CDR3 in DNA: TGTGCCAGCAGCCAAGGGTGGGGTTCTGGGGCCAACGTCCTGACTTTC.

This clone was seen a single time. The chain recombines TRBV5-1 with TRBJ2-7, with TRBD1 matching over 9 bases. Unmatched junction bases numbered 4, after V lost 4 bases and J lost 5 bases. From germline, CDR1 is SGHRS and CDR2 YFSETQ. CDR3 length equals 13 residues. The CDR3: CASSTGTGNEQYF. Here the CDR3 DNA reads TGCGCCAGCAGCACCGGGACAGGGAACGAGCAGTACTTC.

This clone occurred many times. A junction end diverges from the germline sequence, so it may reflect a read error. J is TRBJ1-2 and V is TRBV24-1, with a tentative D call TRBD1 (6 bases). CDR1 KGHDR and CDR2 SFDVKD come from the germline V gene. This CDR3 has 13 amino acids. The CDR3 loop reads CASRLPPGDGYTF. The CDR3 bases are TGTGCCTCCAGACTCCCCCCAGGGGACGGCTACACCTTC.

Concerning this clone itself: At one end the junction does not follow the germline gene, possibly because of a read error. CDR3 sequence (DNA): TGTGCCAGCAGCTGGGGATCAAATGAGCAGTTATTC. Translated: CASSWGSNEQLF. V usage is TRBV5-6 and J usage is TRBJ2-1; D not resolved. CDR3 length equals 12 residues. Looked up from germline, CDR1 is SGHDT and CDR2 is YYEEEE.

This clone is medium-sized by share. This sequence joins TRBV6-2 or TRBV6-3 and TRBJ1-6; D is perhaps TRBD1 (5 bases). From germline, CDR1 is MNHEY and CDR2 SVGEGT. The CDR3 loop spans 14 amino acids. The V and J ends lost 10 bases and 6 bases respectively, with 16 bases between them. CDR3 protein: CAIQDGSRNSPLHF. The CDR3 DNA follows: TGTGCCATACAGGACGGGAGCCGTAATTCACCCCTCCACTTT.